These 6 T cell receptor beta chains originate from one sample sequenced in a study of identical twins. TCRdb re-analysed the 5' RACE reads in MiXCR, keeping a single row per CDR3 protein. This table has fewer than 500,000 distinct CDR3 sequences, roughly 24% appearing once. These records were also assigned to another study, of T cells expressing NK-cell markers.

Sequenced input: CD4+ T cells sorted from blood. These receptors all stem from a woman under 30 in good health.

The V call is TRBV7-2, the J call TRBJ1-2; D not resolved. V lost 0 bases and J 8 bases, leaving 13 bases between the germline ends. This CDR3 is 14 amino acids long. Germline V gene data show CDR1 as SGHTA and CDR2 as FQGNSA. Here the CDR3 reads CASSLASGSVGYTF. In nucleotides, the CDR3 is TGTGCCAGCAGCTTAGCATCTGGGAGCGTCGGCTACACCTTC. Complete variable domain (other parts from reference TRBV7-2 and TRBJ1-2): GAGVSQSPSNKVTEKGKDVELRCDPISGHTALYWYRQSLGQGLEFLIYFQGNSAPDKSGLPSDRFSAERTGGSVSTLTIQRTQQEDSAVYLCASSLASGSVGYTFGSGTRLTVV.

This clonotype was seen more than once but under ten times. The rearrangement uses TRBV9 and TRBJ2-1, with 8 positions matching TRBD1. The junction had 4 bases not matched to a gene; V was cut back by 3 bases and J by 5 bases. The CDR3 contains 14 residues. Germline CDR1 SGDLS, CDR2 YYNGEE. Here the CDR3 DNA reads TGTGCCAGCAGCGCCTACAGGGGGGACAATGAGCAGTTCTTC. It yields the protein CASSAYRGDNEQFF.

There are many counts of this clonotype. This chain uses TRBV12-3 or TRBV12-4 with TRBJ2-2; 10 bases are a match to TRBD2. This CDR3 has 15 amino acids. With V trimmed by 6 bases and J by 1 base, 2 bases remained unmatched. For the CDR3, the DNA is TGTGCCAGCAGCCGACTAGCGGGGAACACCGGGGAGCTGTTTTTT. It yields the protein CASSRLAGNTGELFF.

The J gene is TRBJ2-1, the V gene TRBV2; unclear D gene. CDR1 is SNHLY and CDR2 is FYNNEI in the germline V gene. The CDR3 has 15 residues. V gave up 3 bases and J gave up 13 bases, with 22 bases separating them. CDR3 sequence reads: CASSEDRVIYNVQFF. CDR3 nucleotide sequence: TGTGCCAGCAGTGAGGACCGGGTCATATACAATGTCCAGTTCTTC.

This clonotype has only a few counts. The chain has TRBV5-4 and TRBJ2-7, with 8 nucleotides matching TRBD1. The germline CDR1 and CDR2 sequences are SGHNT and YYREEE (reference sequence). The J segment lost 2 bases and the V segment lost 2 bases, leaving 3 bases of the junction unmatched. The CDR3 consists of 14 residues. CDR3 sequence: CASSLDRGAYEQYF. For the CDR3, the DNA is TGTGCCAGCAGCTTAGACAGGGGTGCCTACGAGCAGTACTTC.

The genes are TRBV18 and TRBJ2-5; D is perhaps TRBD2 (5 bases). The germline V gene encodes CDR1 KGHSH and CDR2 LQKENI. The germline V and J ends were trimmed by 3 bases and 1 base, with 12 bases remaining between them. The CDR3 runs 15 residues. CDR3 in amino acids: CASSPRSSSQETQYF. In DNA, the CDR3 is TGTGCCAGCTCACCCCGATCTAGCAGCCAAGAGACCCAGTACTTC.